This TCR beta chain was found in a study of blood T cell repertoires in COVID-19. Whole-study context: There were acute and convalescent COVID-19 samples, and they came from the United States, Italy and Spain.

The method was immunoSEQ multiplex PCR; TCRdb's version includes in-frame clones alone and lacks a portion of them. The data contain about 75,000 clones, 74% of them singletons. The CDR3 loop spans 12 amino acids. Germline V gene sequence: CDR1 LNHNV, CDR2 YYDKDF (reference sequence). Trimming left V 1 base short and J 7 bases short, with 7 bases between. The clonotype comes from a human donor with acute or convalescent COVID-19. The donor label of this sample is uncertain. This chain connects TRBV15 to TRBJ1-2, with D unresolved. Material for sequencing was peripheral blood. The CDR3 sequence is CATSRGRLGYTF. The CDR3, as DNA: TGTGCCACCAGCAGAGGGAGACTTGGCTACACCTTC.